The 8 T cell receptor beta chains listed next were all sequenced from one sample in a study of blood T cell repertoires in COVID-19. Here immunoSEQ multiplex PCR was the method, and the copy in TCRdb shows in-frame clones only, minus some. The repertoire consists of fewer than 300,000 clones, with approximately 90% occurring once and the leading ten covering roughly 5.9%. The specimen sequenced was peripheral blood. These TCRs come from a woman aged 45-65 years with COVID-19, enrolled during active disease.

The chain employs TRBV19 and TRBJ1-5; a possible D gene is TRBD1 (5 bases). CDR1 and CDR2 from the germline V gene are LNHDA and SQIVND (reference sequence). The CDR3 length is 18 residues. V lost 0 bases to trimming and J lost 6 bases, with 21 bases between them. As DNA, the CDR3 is TGTGCCAGTAGTATAGATCGCCCCGGGCAGGGCAGAAGTCAGCCCCAGCATTTT. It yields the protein CASSIDRPGQGRSQPQHF.

The DNA for the CDR3 is TGTGCCAGCAGCAACCAGGGGTCAGCCCAGTACTTC. It is translated as CASSNQGSAQYF. The rearrangement links TRBV5-5 to TRBJ2-5; D is possibly TRBD1 (6 bases). The V gene lost 4 bases and the J gene lost 9 bases, with 13 bases spanning the gap. Germline V lookup: CDR1 SGHKS, CDR2 YYEKEE (reference sequence). This CDR3 contains 12 residues.

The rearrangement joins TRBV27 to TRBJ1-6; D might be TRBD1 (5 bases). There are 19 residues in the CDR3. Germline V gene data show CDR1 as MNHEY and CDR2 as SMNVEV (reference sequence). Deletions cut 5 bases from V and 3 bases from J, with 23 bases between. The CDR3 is CASSRWGGDPAGYNSPLHF. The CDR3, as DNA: TGTGCCAGCAGTCGATGGGGGGGGGACCCTGCTGGCTATAATTCACCCCTCCACTTT.

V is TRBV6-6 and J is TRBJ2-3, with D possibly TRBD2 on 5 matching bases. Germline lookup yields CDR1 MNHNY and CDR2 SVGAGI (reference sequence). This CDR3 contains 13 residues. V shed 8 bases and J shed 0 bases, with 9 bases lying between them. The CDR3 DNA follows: TGTGCCAGCCGGGATATTAGCACAGATACGCAGTATTTT. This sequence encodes CASRDISTDTQYF.

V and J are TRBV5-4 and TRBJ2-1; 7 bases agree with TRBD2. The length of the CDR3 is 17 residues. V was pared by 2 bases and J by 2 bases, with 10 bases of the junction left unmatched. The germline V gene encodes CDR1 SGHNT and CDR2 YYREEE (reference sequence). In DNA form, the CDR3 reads TGTGCCAGCAGCTTTCTCCCTACCGGGAGGACCTACAATGAGCAGTTCTTC. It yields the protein CASSFLPTGRTYNEQFF.

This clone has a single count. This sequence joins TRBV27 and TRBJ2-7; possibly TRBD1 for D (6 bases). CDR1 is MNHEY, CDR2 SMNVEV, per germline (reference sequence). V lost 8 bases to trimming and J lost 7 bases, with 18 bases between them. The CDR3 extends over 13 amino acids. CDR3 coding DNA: TGTGCCAGCGCAGACCACAGGGATGAGGAGCAGTACTTC. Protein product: CASADHRDEEQYF.

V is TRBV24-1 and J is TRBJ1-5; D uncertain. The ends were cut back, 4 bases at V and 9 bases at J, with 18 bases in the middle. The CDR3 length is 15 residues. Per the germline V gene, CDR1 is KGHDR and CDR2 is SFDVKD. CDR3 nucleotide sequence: TGTGCCACCAGTGACCCGACAAGGCTTGGATCGCCCCAGCATTTT. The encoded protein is CATSDPTRLGSPQHF.

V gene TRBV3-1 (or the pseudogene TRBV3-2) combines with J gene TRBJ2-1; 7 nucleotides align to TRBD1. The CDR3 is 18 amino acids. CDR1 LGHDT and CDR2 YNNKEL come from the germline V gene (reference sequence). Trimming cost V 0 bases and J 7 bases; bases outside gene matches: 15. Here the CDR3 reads CASSQETGRTGYLNEQFF. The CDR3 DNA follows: TGTGCCAGCAGCCAAGAAACAGGTCGGACAGGCTACTTGAATGAGCAGTTCTTC.